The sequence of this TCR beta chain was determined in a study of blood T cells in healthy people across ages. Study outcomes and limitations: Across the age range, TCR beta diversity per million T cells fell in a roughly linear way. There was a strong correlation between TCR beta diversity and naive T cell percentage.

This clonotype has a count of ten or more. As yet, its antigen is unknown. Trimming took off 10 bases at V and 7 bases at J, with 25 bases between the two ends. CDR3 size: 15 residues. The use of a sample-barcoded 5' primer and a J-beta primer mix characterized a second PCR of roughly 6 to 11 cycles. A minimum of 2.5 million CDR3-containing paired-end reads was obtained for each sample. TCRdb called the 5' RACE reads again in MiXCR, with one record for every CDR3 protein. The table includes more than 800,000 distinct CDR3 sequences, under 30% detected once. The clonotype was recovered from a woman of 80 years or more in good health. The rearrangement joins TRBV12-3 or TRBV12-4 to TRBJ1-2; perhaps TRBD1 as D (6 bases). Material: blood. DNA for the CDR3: TGTGCCACCCCAAAGGGGGAAGGAGTGATTGGTGGCTACACCTTC. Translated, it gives CATPKGEGVIGGYTF.